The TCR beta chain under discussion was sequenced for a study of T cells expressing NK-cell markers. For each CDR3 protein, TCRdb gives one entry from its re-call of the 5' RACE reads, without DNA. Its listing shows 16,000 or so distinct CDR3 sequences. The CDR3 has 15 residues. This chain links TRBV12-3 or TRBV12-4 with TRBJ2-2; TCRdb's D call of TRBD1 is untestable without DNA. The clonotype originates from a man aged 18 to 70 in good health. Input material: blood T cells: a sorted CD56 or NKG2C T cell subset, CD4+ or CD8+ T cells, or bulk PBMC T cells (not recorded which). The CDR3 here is CASRTRTGGTGELFF.